This is a list of T cell receptor beta chains from one sample in a study of blood T cell repertoires in COVID-19. This table comes from immunoSEQ multiplex PCR, and its TCRdb copy is limited to in-frame clones, with some not included. In the table there are 70,000 or so clones, 85% of which are singletons. The sequencing input was peripheral blood. The receptors were gathered from a woman of 80 years or more with active or convalescent COVID-19. The CDR3 runs from the conserved cysteine through the conserved F or W. D genes are given only for firm matches. Clone sizes are given selectively: once, few, many, or a class where the clone is expanded.

D	V	size	J	DNA	CDR3
TRBD2	TRBV15	.	TRBJ2-1	TGTGCCACCAGCAGAGATTACCGACTAGCGGGTTTCTCCTACAATGAGCAGTTCTTC	CATSRDYRLAGFSYNEQFF
.	TRBV7-9	.	TRBJ1-4	TGTGCCAGCAGCTTAGACGTCCGGGAAAATGAAAAACTGTTTTTT	CASSLDVRENEKLFF
TRBD1	TRBV4-3	.	TRBJ1-2	TGCGCCAGCAGAAAAGGGGACAGGGAGGACTATGGCTACACCTTC	CASRKGDREDYGYTF
.	TRBV6-5	.	TRBJ2-1	TGTGCCAGCACCCCGAACGGGGGTAACAATGAGCAGTTCTTC	CASTPNGGNNEQFF
TRBD1	TRBV6-6	once	TRBJ2-7	TGTGCCAGCAGTTACGATCCGGGACAGAACTACGAGCAGTACTTC	CASSYDPGQNYEQYF
.	TRBV7-9	.	TRBJ2-2	TGTGCCAGCAGCTTAGTGAGCGTAGGCGGGGAGCTGTTTTTT	CASSLVSVGGELFF
TRBD1	TRBV5-5	.	TRBJ1-4	TGTGCCAGCAGACAGGGGCCCAGGGAAAAACTGTTTTTT	CASRQGPREKLFF
TRBD1	TRBV7-2	.	TRBJ2-7	TGTGCCAGCAGCGCAGGGACAGGGGACTACGAGCAGTACTTC	CASSAGTGDYEQYF
TRBD1	TRBV12-3/TRBV12-4	.	TRBJ1-4	TGTGCCAGCAGTTCCAGGGGGCGGGAAAAACTGTTTTTT	CASSSRGREKLFF
.	TRBV7-7	.	TRBJ2-5	TGTGCTAGCAGCTTAGGGGGGGGGCAAGAGACCCAGTACTTC	CASSLGGGQETQYF
.	TRBV5-1	.	TRBJ1-3	TGCGCCAGCAGCTTTGATTATAGCTCCTCTGGAAACACCATATATTTT	CASSFDYSSSGNTIYF
TRBD1	TRBV29-1	.	TRBJ1-1	TGCAGCGTGGACAGGTTTGGCACTGAAGCTTTCTTT	CSVDRFGTEAFF
.	TRBV5-1	.	TRBJ2-2	TGCGCCAGCAGCTTATTGGGTGGACTCGGAGCCGGGGAGCTGTTTTTT	CASSLLGGLGAGELFF
.	TRBV4-1	.	TRBJ1-1	TGCGCCAGCAGCCAAACCTGGGTCGGGACTGAAGCTTTCTTT	CASSQTWVGTEAFF
.	TRBV29-1	.	TRBJ1-1	TGCAACGATAAGCCTACTGAAGCTTTCTTT	CNDKPTEAFF
TRBD2	TRBV6-6	.	TRBJ2-3	TGTGCCAGTCGAGCGGGAACCTCAGATACGCAGTATTTT	CASRAGTSDTQYF
TRBD1	TRBV9	.	TRBJ2-3	TGTGCCAGCAGCGTAGGGCAGGGGGCAGGAGATACGCAGTATTTT	CASSVGQGAGDTQYF
.	TRBV28	once	TRBJ1-5	TGTGCCAGCAGGTCGCCGGGGTCGGGGAATCAGCCCCAGCATTTT	CASRSPGSGNQPQHF
TRBD1	TRBV28	once	TRBJ2-6	TGTGCCAGCAGAATGCAGGGGGCTTCTGGGGCCAACGTCCTGACTTTC	CASRMQGASGANVLTF
TRBD2	TRBV7-8	.	TRBJ2-2	TGTGCCAGCAAGATACTAGCGGGGCACAACACCGGGGAGCTGTTTTTT	CASKILAGHNTGELFF
.	TRBV7-6	.	TRBJ1-3	TGTGCCAGCAGCCCAGTTGCAGGAAACACCATATATTTT	CASSPVAGNTIYF
.	TRBV27	.	TRBJ2-7	TGTGCCAGCAGTTTTCCGGGACTCGAGCAGTACTTC	CASSFPGLEQYF
.	TRBV15	.	TRBJ2-2	TGTGCCACCAGCAGAGACAAGCGGGCCGGGGAGCTGTTTTTT	CATSRDKRAGELFF
TRBD2	TRBV19	.	TRBJ2-1	TGTGCCAGTAGTATAGCCCAGCGGGGGGGCGATGAGCAGTTCTTC	CASSIAQRGGDEQFF
.	TRBV9	once	TRBJ1-1	TGTGCCAGCAGCCCTAATACAGGAAACACTGAAGCTTTCTTT	CASSPNTGNTEAFF
TRBD1	TRBV5-4	.	TRBJ2-1	TGTGCCAGCAGCTTCCGGACAGGGGGGTGGAATGAGCAGTTCTTC	CASSFRTGGWNEQFF
TRBD1	TRBV30	.	TRBJ1-2	TGTGCCTGGAGTGTGGAGGGGGCTAATGGCTACACCTTC	CAWSVEGANGYTF
TRBD1	TRBV28	once	TRBJ2-5	TGTGCCAGCACCAAACAGCAGGGGGTGCTGAAGACCCAGTACTTC	CASTKQQGVLKTQYF
TRBD2	TRBV10-3	.	TRBJ2-7	TGTGCCATCAGTGCCCAGCGGGGGGACTACGAGCAGTACTTC	CAISAQRGDYEQYF
TRBD2	TRBV27	.	TRBJ2-1	TGTGCCAGCACCTCTAGCGGGGCGAAATACAATGAGCAGTTCTTC	CASTSSGAKYNEQFF
.	TRBV20-1	few	TRBJ1-3	TGCAGTGCTAGTCGGGCGGGGGTAGGCTCTGGAAACACCATATATTTT	CSASRAGVGSGNTIYF
.	TRBV6-2/TRBV6-3	.	TRBJ2-3	TGTGCCAGCAGTTACTATTTAGGCGGGTCTAAGTATTTT	CASSYYLGGSKYF
TRBD1	TRBV6-2/TRBV6-3	.	TRBJ1-5	TGTGCCAGCAGCAACACAGGGGGCAGGAGCAATCAGCCCCAGCATTTT	CASSNTGGRSNQPQHF
.	TRBV10-1	once	TRBJ1-1	TGCGCCAGCAGTGACAGCAGGACTGAAGCTTTCTTT	CASSDSRTEAFF
TRBD2	TRBV19	.	TRBJ2-5	TGTGCCAGTAACGGGGGGGGCCTACAAGAGACCCAGTACTTC	CASNGGGLQETQYF
.	TRBV6-2/TRBV6-3	.	TRBJ2-2	TGTGCCAGCAGTTATGTCGGCACCGGGGAGCTGTTTTTT	CASSYVGTGELFF
.	TRBV12-2	once	TRBJ2-1	TGTGCAAGTCGCAAAGGAGGGCGGGGGGGCTTTAATGAGCAGTTCTTC	CASRKGGRGGFNEQFF
.	TRBV29-1	.	TRBJ1-1	TGCAGCGTTGGACGGAGCAGCGCTGAAGCTTTCTTT	CSVGRSSAEAFF
TRBD2	TRBV5-6	.	TRBJ2-3	TGTGCCAGCAGCCGGGACCCGCGGGGGGATACGCAGTATTTT	CASSRDPRGDTQYF
TRBD1	TRBV30	once	TRBJ2-1	TGTGCCTGGAGTGTAAATACAGGGGCCCTCAATGAGCAGTTCTTC	CAWSVNTGALNEQFF
TRBD1	TRBV19	.	TRBJ2-7	TGTGCCAGTAGATCCCCGGACAGGGATCACGAGCAGTACTTC	CASRSPDRDHEQYF
TRBD1	TRBV28	.	TRBJ1-5	TGTGCCAGCAATAGGGACAGGGATCTCTATAGCAATCAGCCCCAGCATTTT	CASNRDRDLYSNQPQHF
.	TRBV29-1	.	TRBJ1-1	TGCAGCGTTGTAGGGAGATGGAACACTGAAGCTTTCTTT	CSVVGRWNTEAFF
.	TRBV12-3/TRBV12-4	once	TRBJ1-1	TGTGCCAGCAGTTTTTGGGGCGGACGGGCTTTCTTT	CASSFWGGRAFF